This T cell receptor (beta chain) was captured in a study of blood T cells in healthy people across ages. About the study: Template switching retrieved approximately one barcoded beta molecule for each two T cells.

Through a sample-barcoded 5' primer and a J-beta primer mix, a second PCR was run for about 6 to 11 cycles. Each cDNA molecule carried a tag from a template-switch adaptor that contained 12 random nucleotides. TCRdb reprocessed the 5' RACE reads with MiXCR, giving one entry per CDR3 protein. There are about 1.6 million distinct CDR3 sequences in the sample; about 35% occur only once, and roughly 12% lies in the top ten. As to this clonotype: Its specificity is unknown.

Broader study findings: Strong correlation existed between TCR beta diversity and naive T cell percentage. Across the age range, TCR beta diversity per million T cells fell in a roughly linear way.

This CDR3 has 13 residues. Germline lookup yields CDR1 MDHEN and CDR2 SYDVKM. The V end lost 4 bases, the J end lost 10 bases, and 16 bases lay between the germline ends. This rearrangement joins TRBV28 to TRBJ1-1; D not resolved. This receptor was identified in a woman aged 30 to 39 in good health. Sequenced sample: blood. CDR3 nucleotides: TGTGCCAGCAGTTCCCCGCGGAGCCTCGGAGCTTTCTTT. Protein product: CASSSPRSLGAFF.